Sequencing of this T cell receptor (beta chain) was carried out in a study of blood T cell repertoires in COVID-19. As for the study in general: The United States, Italy and Spain were the sources of the acute and convalescent COVID-19 samples.

It was during active infection that Seattle patients were enrolled and then longitudinally followed. In the original workflow: How many nucleated cells were present was estimated from reference gene primer amplification. The repertoire was sequenced with immunoSEQ multiplex PCR; TCRdb's copy has only in-frame clones and lacks some. The DNA gave D and trimming, while V, J and clone size come from that table. The sample lists 200,000 to 300,000 clones, around 90% occurring once. This CDR3 contains 13 residues. Germline V gene lookup returns CDR1 LNHDA and CDR2 SQIVND (reference sequence). The J segment lost 13 bases and the V segment lost 6 bases, leaving 14 bases of the junction unmatched.

The rearrangement links TRBV19 to TRBJ1-1; 7 nucleotides match TRBD1. The specimen sequenced was peripheral blood. This receptor was taken from a woman aged 55-70 years with COVID-19, enrolled during active disease. CDR3 region: CASRPGQWGQGFF. The CDR3 nucleotides read TGTGCCAGTAGGCCGGGACAGTGGGGCCAAGGTTTCTTT. Full variable domain (outside the CDR3, taken from reference TRBV19 and TRBJ1-1): DGGITQSPKYLFRKEGQNVTLSCEQNLNHDAMYWYRQDPGQGLRLIYYSQIVNDFQKGDIAEGYSVSREKKESFPLTVTSAQKNPTAFYLCASRPGQWGQGFFGQGTRLTVV.